This TCR beta chain was observed in a study of regulatory T cells in long-lasting Graves disease. Time point reported: newly diagnosed GD, antithyroid drugs for less than 3 months. From RNA extracted from PBMCs, the TCR library was made. For TCR beta, libraries came from iRepertoire HTBI primers and Arm-PCR of CDR3 regions. TCRdb fed the multiplex PCR reads into MiXCR, producing one record per CDR3 protein. Of around 480,000 distinct CDR3 sequences listed, about 16% are singletons. In germline, CDR1 is MGHDK, CDR2 SYGVNS. The ends were cut back, 6 bases at V and 11 bases at J, with 13 bases in the middle. The CDR3 runs 11 residues. The same data also contributed to another study, on T cells in Graves' hyperthyroidism and ophthalmopathy. As that study records: First-round RT-PCR targeting the TCR CDR3 was performed with the HTBI primer set.

Sequencing was performed on peripheral blood mononuclear cells (PBMCs), taken at new diagnosis, from a patient treated with antithyroid drugs. The receptor comes from a woman between 40 and 65 years old with Graves disease. J is TRBJ1-1 and V is TRBV25-1; D perhaps matches TRBD1 (6 bases). The CDR3 sequence: CASSAGVSAFF. DNA for the CDR3: TGTGCCAGCAGCGCAGGGGTCTCGGCTTTCTTT.